The 4 T cell receptor beta chains reported below all come from one sample, sequenced in a study of beta chain features in type 1 diabetes. The study's findings and limits: Among all four CD4+ subsets, Type 1 diabetes patients had TCRB CDR3s that were moderately but significantly shorter.

As every portion of the isolated RNA was reverse transcribed, the sequencing read expressed TCRB transcripts. Using immunoSEQ multiplex PCR, the repertoire was profiled, and TCRdb retains in-frame clones only, with some absent. The sample yields roughly 350,000 clones, 9.6% seen once. These receptors are not linked to any known antigen. Sequenced input: central memory CD4+ T cells from blood. These receptors all stem from a man aged 25 to 40 with type 1 diabetes.

This clone was observed a few times. The V and J genes are TRBV29-1 and TRBJ1-1; D is uncertain. The CDR3 contains 12 residues. Per the germline V gene, CDR1 is SQVTM and CDR2 is ANQGSEA. Trimming removed 5 bases from V and 3 bases from J, with 10 bases in between. The CDR3 DNA is TGCAGCGTTAGTGGGAGGGACACTGAAGCTTTCTTT. Translating gives CSVSGRDTEAFF. Supplemented by reference TRBV29-1 and TRBJ1-1, the full variable domain reads SAVISQKPSRDICQRGTSLTIQCQVDSQVTMMFWYRQQPGQSLTLIATANQGSEATYESGFVIDKFPISRPNLTFSTLTVSNMSPEDSSIYLCSVSGRDTEAFFGQGTRLTVV.

This clone came up a few times. The junction and the germline gene differ at one end; a read error may be behind it. The genes are TRBV20-1 and TRBJ1-5, with a possible D match to TRBD1 (5 bases). CDR1 DFQATT and CDR2 SNEGSKA come from the germline V gene (reference sequence). This CDR3 is 11 amino acids long. Here the CDR3 DNA reads TGCAGTGCTCGTGGGGGTCAGGCCCAGCATTTT. Translation: CSARGGQAQHF.

This clone was recorded a few times. The chain joins TRBV5-1 to TRBJ1-1; TRBD1 aligns across 9 bases. Germline V gene sequence: CDR1 SGHRS, CDR2 YFSETQ. The length of the CDR3 is 15 residues. The V gene end was trimmed by 2 bases and the J gene end by 1 base; junction bases not matched to a gene: 3. The CDR3 DNA follows: TGCGCCAGCAGCTTCTCGGGACAGGGGAACACTGAAGCTTTCTTT. This encodes CASSFSGQGNTEAFF.

In this sample, this clone turned up a few times. The V and J genes are TRBV7-6 and TRBJ1-1; 7 bases are a match to TRBD1. CDR3 length equals 14 residues. Germline CDR1 SGHVS, CDR2 FNYEAQ. The V and J ends lost 5 bases and 7 bases, in that order; junction bases with no gene match: 10. This CDR3 is CASSGRQWDSEAFF. The CDR3 DNA is TGTGCCAGCAGCGGCCGTCAGTGGGACAGTGAAGCTTTCTTT.